The 24 T cell receptor beta chains given below trace back to one sample, sequenced in a study of Graves' ophthalmopathy and Graves' hyperthyroidism. RNA transcripts served as template for amplifying TCR beta CDR3 sequences. HTBI-primed first-round RT-PCR preceded second-round multiplex PCR. TCRdb called the multiplex PCR reads again in MiXCR, with one record for every CDR3 protein. The sample lists over a million distinct CDR3 sequences; about 35% were seen once. What was sequenced was peripheral blood or thyroid tissue (not recorded which). These receptors all stem from an adult man with Graves' hyperthyroidism.

This clonotype came up once. V and J are TRBV29-1 and TRBJ2-7; D is possibly TRBD2 (7 bases). The tail of the sequence fits TRBJ2-5 better, so the J call may be wrong. There are 13 residues in the CDR3. Per the germline V gene, CDR1 is SQVTM and CDR2 is ANQGSEA. CDR3 protein: CSVDEGGQETQYF. CDR3 DNA: TGCAGCGTTGACGAGGGGGGGCAAGAGACCCAGTACTTC.

Note on this clonotype: The junction departs from germline at one end; a sequencing error may be responsible. V usage is TRBV7-9 and J usage is TRBJ2-5; 7 positions match TRBD2. The CDR3 has 9 residues. The germline V gene has CDR1 SEHNR and CDR2 FQNEAQ (reference sequence). The CDR3 sequence is CASTPGGDF. The CDR3 region has the DNA TGTGCCAGCACTCCGGGGGGAGACTTC.

Worth noting for this clonotype: This may arise from a read error, as a much more abundant clone is one base away. The conserved phenylalanine or tryptophan normally closing the CDR3 is absent here, so this likely arose from a read error. The chain couples TRBV9 to TRBJ2-5; D remains unclear. Looked up from germline, CDR1 is SGDLS and CDR2 is YYNGEE. This CDR3 is 12 amino acids long. The CDR3 spells CTSSVGEETQYL. The CDR3 region has the DNA TGTACCAGCAGCGTAGGAGAAGAGACCCAGTACCTC.

This clonotype appeared a few times. The J gene is TRBJ1-2, the V gene TRBV20-1, with 9 bases matching TRBD1. Looked up from germline, CDR1 is DFQATT and CDR2 is SNEGSKA (reference sequence). The CDR3 has 17 amino acids. V dropped 0 bases and J dropped 2; count of bases not matched to a gene: 10. The CDR3 DNA reads as TGCAGTGCTAGAGATCACCAATACGGGACAGGGAACTATGGCTACACCTTC. Its translation is CSARDHQYGTGNYGYTF.

This clonotype was counted at least ten times. The gene calls are TRBV5-1 and TRBJ1-1; no clear D gene. Looked up from germline, CDR1 is SGHRS and CDR2 is YFSETQ. The ends were cut back, 1 base at V and 4 bases at J, with 8 bases in the middle. This CDR3 has 13 residues. CDR3: CASSLYGVTEAFF. CDR3 bases: TGCGCCAGCAGCTTGTACGGTGTCACTGAAGCTTTCTTT. Using reference TRBV5-1 and TRBJ1-1 for the parts outside the CDR3, the full variable domain is KAGVTQTPRYLIKTRGQQVTLSCSPISGHRSVSWYQQTPGQGLQFLFEYFSETQRNKGNFPGRFSGRQFSNSRSEMNVSTLELGDSALYLCASSLYGVTEAFFGQGTRLTVV.

This clonotype occurred many times. The chain joins TRBV29-1 to TRBJ1-1; the match to TRBD1 covers 7 bases. CDR3 length: 13 residues. The trim removed 5 bases at V and 0 bases at J, leaving 3 bases unmatched. CDR1 and CDR2 from the germline V gene are SQVTM and ANQGSEA. This CDR3 is CSVKGQMNTEAFF. The CDR3 DNA follows: TGCAGCGTTAAGGGACAGATGAACACTGAAGCTTTCTTT.

This clonotype was counted many times. This chain links TRBV24-1 with TRBJ1-1; D is undetermined. V was trimmed by 8 bases and J by 5 bases, leaving 8 bases between them. In germline, CDR1 is KGHDR, CDR2 SFDVKD. The CDR3 is 11 residues long. The CDR3 sequence is CATKSGTEAFF. In DNA form, the CDR3 reads TGTGCCACCAAGAGCGGGACTGAAGCTTTCTTT.

The chain employs TRBV7-2 and TRBJ1-5; 9 bases are a match to TRBD1. CDR3 length: 15 residues. V lost 3 bases and J lost 7; bases outside the gene matches: 7. Germline assignment: CDR1 SGHTA and CDR2 FQGNSA. CDR3 bases: TGTGCCAGCAGCTTGATGGGACAGGGAGGGCAGCCCCAGCATTTT. It yields the protein CASSLMGQGGQPQHF.

This clonotype was observed at least ten times. The chain links TRBV5-1 to TRBJ1-1; D is unclear. This CDR3 comprises 13 residues. Germline-derived CDR1 and CDR2 are SGHRS and YFSETQ. The V end was cut by 1 base, the J end by 3 bases, with 7 bases between. The CDR3 nucleotides read TGCGCCAGCAGCTTGACCCAGTACACTGAAGCTTTCTTT. Protein product: CASSLTQYTEAFF. Looking up the rest from reference TRBV5-1 and TRBJ1-1 gives the full variable domain: KAGVTQTPRYLIKTRGQQVTLSCSPISGHRSVSWYQQTPGQGLQFLFEYFSETQRNKGNFPGRFSGRQFSNSRSEMNVSTLELGDSALYLCASSLTQYTEAFFGQGTRLTVV.

The rearrangement uses TRBV20-1 and TRBJ1-6; no clear D gene. Trimming shortened V by 3 bases and J by 0 bases, and 18 bases separated the two germline ends. Per the germline V gene, CDR1 is DFQATT and CDR2 is SNEGSKA (reference sequence). The CDR3 is made up of 18 amino acids. CDR3 protein: CSARDLEARSSYNSPLHF. The CDR3 nucleotides read TGCAGTGCTAGGGATTTGGAGGCCCGTAGCTCCTATAATTCACCCCTCCACTTT.

The chain links TRBV6-5 to TRBJ1-1, with unresolved D. Trimming removed 0 bases at V and 4 bases at J, with 9 bases between. Germline V gene lookup returns CDR1 MNHEY and CDR2 SVGAGI. CDR3 length: 14 amino acids. CDR3 loop: CASSYSKGGTEAFF. In DNA form, the CDR3 reads TGTGCCAGCAGTTACTCGAAGGGCGGCACTGAAGCTTTCTTT.

In this sample, this clonotype turned up a few times. The rearrangement links TRBV6-6 to TRBJ2-7, with D perhaps TRBD1 (8 bases). V lost 8 bases, J lost 7 bases, and 24 bases lay in between. This CDR3 has 15 amino acids. Germline loops: CDR1 MNHNY, CDR2 SVGAGI (reference sequence). The CDR3 bases are TGTGCCAGCCAAATAGCGGGTCAGGGGGCAGGGGAGCAGTACTTC. Protein sequence: CASQIAGQGAGEQYF.

This clonotype came up many times. The chain employs TRBV5-6 and TRBJ2-6, with TRBD1 as a possible D gene (5 bases). The germline V and J ends were trimmed by 1 base and 2 bases, with 7 bases remaining between them. CDR1 is SGHDT and CDR2 is YYEEEE in the germline V gene. The CDR3 runs 15 residues. DNA for the CDR3: TGTGCCAGCAGCTTGTCACAGGCTGGGGCCAACGTCCTGACTTTC. Translating it yields CASSLSQAGANVLTF.

This chain uses TRBV10-2 with TRBJ1-1, with no clear D. The CDR3 is 14 amino acids. V dropped 2 bases and J dropped 3 bases, with 10 bases sitting between them. CDR1 is WSHSY and CDR2 is SAAADI in the germline V gene. DNA for the CDR3: TGCGCCAGCAGTGAGGACGGCGGGGACACTGAAGCTTTCTTT. This codes for CASSEDGGDTEAFF.

V usage is TRBV7-2 and J usage is TRBJ1-6, with TRBD1 as a possible D gene (5 bases). This CDR3 has 14 amino acids. With 0 bases removed from V and 10 bases from J, the gap between germline ends came to 10 bases. CDR1 SGHTA and CDR2 FQGNSA come from the germline V gene. Written as DNA, the CDR3 is TGTGCCAGCAGCTTAGCAACAGGAGGCTCACCCCTCCACTTT. Its translation is CASSLATGGSPLHF.

This clonotype was recorded a few times. V is TRBV9 and J is TRBJ2-2, with a weak D call TRBD1 (6 bases). In germline, CDR1 is SGDLS, CDR2 YYNGEE. The germline V and J ends were trimmed by 3 bases and 6 bases, with 12 bases remaining between them. This CDR3 contains 14 residues. CDR3 sequence reads: CASSAPGAPGELFF. The DNA for the CDR3 is TGTGCCAGCAGCGCTCCAGGGGCCCCCGGGGAGCTGTTTTTT.

Worth noting for this clonotype: This may come from a read error, since a much larger clone is one base off. Likely a read error: the CDR3 ends without its conserved phenylalanine or tryptophan. The V and J genes are TRBV7-8 and TRBJ1-1; D not resolved. Germline V gives CDR1 SGHVS, CDR2 FQNEAQ. The CDR3 covers 15 residues. Deletions cut 5 bases from V and 3 bases from J, with 16 bases between. CDR3 loop: CASSRVPLEDTEAFL. The DNA of the CDR3 is TGTGCCAGCAGCCGGGTCCCACTCGAGGACACTGAAGCTTTCCTT.

The chain joins TRBV3-1 to TRBJ1-2; D may be TRBD1 (5 bases). The V and J ends lost 4 bases and 8 bases respectively, with 20 bases between them. CDR1 and CDR2 from the germline V gene are LGHDT and YNNKEL (reference sequence). The CDR3 is 15 residues long. Written as DNA, the CDR3 is TGTGCCAGCAGCCGAGAGGGGTCGGGATATAGGGGCTACACCTTC. Translating it yields CASSREGSGYRGYTF. Drawing the rest from reference TRBV3-1 and TRBJ1-2, the complete variable domain is DTAVSQTPKYLVTQMGNDKSIKCEQNLGHDTMYWYKQDSKKFLKIMFSYNNKELIINETVPNRFSPKSPDKAHLNLHINSLELGDSAVYFCASSREGSGYRGYTFGSGTRLTVV.

A few counts support this clonotype. The chain carries TRBV28 and TRBJ2-7; unclear D gene. The ends were cut back, 7 bases at V and 2 bases at J, with 15 bases in the middle. CDR1 is MDHEN, CDR2 SYDVKM, per germline. The CDR3 totals 14 residues. As DNA, the CDR3 is TGTGCCAGCAATGGGGTGGGTTTTACCTACGAGCAGTACTTC. This gives the protein CASNGVGFTYEQYF.

This clonotype showed up just a few times. This chain links TRBV10-3 with TRBJ2-3; D is unresolved. The CDR3 is made up of 13 amino acids. CDR1 ENHRY and CDR2 SYGVKD come from the germline V gene. The V and J ends lost 6 bases and 0 bases respectively, with 7 bases between them. The CDR3 DNA is TGTGCCATCAGAGAGAGGAGCACAGATACGCAGTATTTT. Amino acid sequence: CAIRERSTDTQYF.

Regarding this clonotype: Mismatch with germline at one junction end may stem from a read error. The rearrangement uses TRBV10-2 and TRBJ2-5; 8 nucleotides line up with TRBD1. The CDR3 is 13 residues long. Germline V gives CDR1 WSHSY, CDR2 SAAADI. CDR3 bases: TGTGCCAGCAGTTGGACAGGGTCGGAGACCCAGTACTTC. This encodes CASSWTGSETQYF.

This clonotype has just a few counts. The chain joins TRBV6-5 to TRBJ2-2, with 10 bases matching TRBD1. The V segment lost 6 bases and the J segment 4 bases; nucleotides outside the gene matches: 2. The CDR3 spans 14 residues. From germline, CDR1 is MNHEY and CDR2 SVGAGI. Here the CDR3 DNA reads TGTGCCAGCAGCTGGACAGGGGGCACCGGGGAGCTGTTTTTT. The encoded protein is CASSWTGGTGELFF.

This clonotype was found a few times. J is TRBJ2-7 and V is TRBV6-6, with 12 nucleotides matching TRBD2. Germline CDR1 is MNHNY and CDR2 is SVGAGI (reference sequence). The CDR3 consists of 15 residues. With 5 bases clipped from V and 6 bases from J, the junction kept 8 bases outside the gene matches. CDR3: CASSERLAGAGEQYF. The CDR3 nucleotides read TGTGCCAGCAGTGAACGACTAGCGGGAGCCGGCGAGCAGTACTTC.

There are many counts of this clonotype. The chain recombines TRBV5-1 with TRBJ1-6; D is ambiguous. This CDR3 comprises 16 residues. The V end was cut by 5 bases, the J end by 6 bases, with 18 bases between. Germline CDR1 is SGHRS and CDR2 is YFSETQ. The CDR3 DNA reads as TGCGCCAGCAGTAGGATTGGGGATCTCGGTAATTCACCCCTCCACTTT. The encoded protein is CASSRIGDLGNSPLHF.